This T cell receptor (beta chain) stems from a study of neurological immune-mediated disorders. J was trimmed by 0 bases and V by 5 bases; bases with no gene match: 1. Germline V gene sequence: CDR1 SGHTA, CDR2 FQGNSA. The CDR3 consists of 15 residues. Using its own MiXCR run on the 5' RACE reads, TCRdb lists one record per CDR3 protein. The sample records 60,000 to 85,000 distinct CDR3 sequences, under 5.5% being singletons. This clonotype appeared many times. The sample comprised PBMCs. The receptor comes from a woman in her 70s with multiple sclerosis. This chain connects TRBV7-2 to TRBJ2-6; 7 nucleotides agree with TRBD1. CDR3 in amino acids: CASSRDSSGANVLTF. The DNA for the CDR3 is TGTGCCAGCAGCCGGGACAGCTCTGGGGCCAACGTCCTGACTTTC.